This TCR beta chain was sequenced during a study of cytomegalovirus exposure and HLA in healthy donors. Amplification used 60 Vbeta primers and 13 Jbeta primers. Method: immunoSEQ multiplex PCR; TCRdb's copy keeps in-frame clones and lacks some. The sample includes some 150,000 clones, about 80% seen only once; the top ten take about 4.7%. CDR1 MDHEN and CDR2 SYDVKM come from the germline V gene. This CDR3 spans 13 amino acids. The trim removed 6 bases at V and 4 bases at J, leaving 4 bases unmatched. Findings of the study overall: In a later analysis, at a false discovery rate of 0.05, roughly 17,000 TCR beta sequences matched HLA alleles.

In its sample, this clone was seen once. Antigen unknown. The source of this sequence is a male donor in good health and CMV-seronegative. V is TRBV28 and J is TRBJ1-1, with 8 bases lining up with TRBD1. Sequenced: PBMCs. CDR3 sequence (DNA): TGTGCCAGCAGCATCAGGGGGCGCACTGAAGCTTTCTTT. Translation: CASSIRGRTEAFF.